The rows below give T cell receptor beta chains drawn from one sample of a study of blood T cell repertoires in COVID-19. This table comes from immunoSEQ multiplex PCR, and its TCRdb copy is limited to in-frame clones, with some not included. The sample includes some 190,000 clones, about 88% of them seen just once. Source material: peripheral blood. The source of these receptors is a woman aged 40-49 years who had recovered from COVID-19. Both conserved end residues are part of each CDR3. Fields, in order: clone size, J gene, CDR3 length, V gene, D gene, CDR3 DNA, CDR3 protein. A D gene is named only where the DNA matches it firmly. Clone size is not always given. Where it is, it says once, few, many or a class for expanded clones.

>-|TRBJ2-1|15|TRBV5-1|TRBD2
TGCGCCAGCAGCTTAATACGGGAGGACTACAATGAGCAGTTCTTC
CASSLIREDYNEQFF
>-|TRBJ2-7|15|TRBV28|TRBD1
TGTGCCAGCATCTTCTCCTCGGGACAGGGGTACGAGCAGTACTTC
CASIFSSGQGYEQYF
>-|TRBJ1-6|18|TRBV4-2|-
TGTGCCAGCAGCAACTATTACAGGGAACTCTCCTATAATTCACCCCTCCACTTT
CASSNYYRELSYNSPLHF
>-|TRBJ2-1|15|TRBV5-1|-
TGCGCCAGCCGAGTTTGGGGAGAGGTATACAATGAGCAGTTCTTC
CASRVWGEVYNEQFF
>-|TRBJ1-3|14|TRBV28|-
TGTGCCAGCAGTTCAGGACAGCTGAGAAACACCATATATTTT
CASSSGQLRNTIYF
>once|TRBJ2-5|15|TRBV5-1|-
TGCGCCAGCAGTCTCGGGACAAGCGGCCAAGAGACCCAGTACTTC
CASSLGTSGQETQYF
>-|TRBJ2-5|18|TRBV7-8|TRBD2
TGTGCCAGCAGCGCCTGGACTAGCGGGGAAAGAGACGGCGGGTCCCAGTACTTC
CASSAWTSGERDGGSQYF
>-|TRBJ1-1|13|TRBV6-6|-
TGTGCCTCGCGGGAGGGAATGAACACTGAAGCTTTCTTT
CASREGMNTEAFF
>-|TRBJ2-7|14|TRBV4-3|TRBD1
TGCGCCAGCAGCCAAGGCCCGACAGGGAACGAGCAGTACTTC
CASSQGPTGNEQYF
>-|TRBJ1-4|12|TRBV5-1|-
TGCGCCAGCGGGACTCAAGACGGCAAACTGTTTTTT
CASGTQDGKLFF
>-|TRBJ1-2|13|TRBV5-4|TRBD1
TGTGCCAGCAGCCTGACAGGGTCCATCGGCTACACCTTC
CASSLTGSIGYTF
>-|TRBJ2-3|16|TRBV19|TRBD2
TGTGCCAGTAGTAAAACAGGGACTAGCGCTTCAGATACGCAGTATTTT
CASSKTGTSASDTQYF
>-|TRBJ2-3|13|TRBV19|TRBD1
TGTGCGAGCCGGGACAGGGGCACAGATACGCAGTATTTT
CASRDRGTDTQYF
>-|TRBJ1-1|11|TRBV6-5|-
TGTGCCAGCACATTTAACACTGAAGCTTTCTTT
CASTFNTEAFF
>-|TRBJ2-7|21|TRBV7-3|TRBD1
TGTGCCAGCAGCTTAGTGGCCCCCCCGAAGTATCCGGACAGGGACCGGGACGAGCAGTACTTC
CASSLVAPPKYPDRDRDEQYF
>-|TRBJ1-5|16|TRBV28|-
TGTGCCAGCAGTTCCTGGACAGCCGGGGGCAATCAGCCCCAGCATTTT
CASSSWTAGGNQPQHF
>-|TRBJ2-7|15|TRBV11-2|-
TGTGCCAGCAGCTTAGGGTCCTGGCAGGAGGGCGAGCAGTACTTC
CASSLGSWQEGEQYF
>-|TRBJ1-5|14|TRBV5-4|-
TGTGCCAGCAGCTTGGAGGGGCTCGGTCAGCCCCAGCATTTT
CASSLEGLGQPQHF
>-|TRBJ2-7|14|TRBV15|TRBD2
TGTGCCACCAGAGTTAGCGGGGTTGTGTACGAGCAGTACTTC
CATRVSGVVYEQYF
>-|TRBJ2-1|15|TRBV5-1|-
TGCGCCAGCAGGGGCTACGGGGGCTCCTACAATGAGCAGTTCTTC
CASRGYGGSYNEQFF
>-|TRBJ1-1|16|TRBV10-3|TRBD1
TGTGCCATCAAATCAGGGGGGACAGGGAGGGACACTGAAGCTTTCTTT
CAIKSGGTGRDTEAFF
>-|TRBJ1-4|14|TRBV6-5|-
TGTGCCAGCAGCGGACACTTCTTGGGCGAAAAACTGTTTTTT
CASSGHFLGEKLFF
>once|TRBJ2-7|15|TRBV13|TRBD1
TGTGCCAGCAGCCCCGGGGACAGCCAAGGCTACGAGCAGTACTTC
CASSPGDSQGYEQYF
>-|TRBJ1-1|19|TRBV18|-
TGTGCCAGCTCACCATGGCCCCCAGGGGCTCGTTCAGTGAACACTGAAGCTTTCTTT
CASSPWPPGARSVNTEAFF
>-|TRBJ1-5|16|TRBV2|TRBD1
TGTGCCAGCAGAACCCACAGGGGCCCTAGCAATCAGCCCCAGCATTTT
CASRTHRGPSNQPQHF
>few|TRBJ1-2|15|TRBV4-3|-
TGCGCCAGCAGCCAGCGCGGTGCCACTAACTATGGCTACACCTTC
CASSQRGATNYGYTF
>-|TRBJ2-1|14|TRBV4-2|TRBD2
TGTGCCAGCAGCCAGGGGCTAGCGGACAATGAGCAGTTCTTC
CASSQGLADNEQFF
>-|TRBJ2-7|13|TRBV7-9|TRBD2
TGTGCCAGCACCGGGGGGGCTGGCTACGAGCAGTACTTC
CASTGGAGYEQYF
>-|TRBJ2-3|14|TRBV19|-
TGTGCCAGTAGTATAGATCGGAGCACAGATACGCAGTATTTT
CASSIDRSTDTQYF
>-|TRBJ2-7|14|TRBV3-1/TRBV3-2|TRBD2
TGTGCCAGCAGCCCGGGACTAGCTCTATCCGAGCAGTACTTC
CASSPGLALSEQYF
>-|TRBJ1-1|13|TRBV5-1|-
TGCGCCAGCAAACTCCTGTTGAACACTGAAGCTTTCTTT
CASKLLLNTEAFF
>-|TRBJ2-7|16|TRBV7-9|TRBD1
TGTGCCAGCAGCGCCCCCTCGTCGGACAGGGTGTACGAGCAGTACTTC
CASSAPSSDRVYEQYF
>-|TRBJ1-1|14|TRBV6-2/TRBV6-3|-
TGTGCCAGCAGTTACGGCGTAGGGGGCACTGAAGCTTTCTTT
CASSYGVGGTEAFF
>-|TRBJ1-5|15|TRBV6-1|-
TGTGCCAGCAGTGAAGCAATAAATAGCAATCAGCCCCAGCATTTT
CASSEAINSNQPQHF
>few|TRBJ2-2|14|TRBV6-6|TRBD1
TGTGCCAGCAGTCGACAGGGGGCGATAGGGGAGCTGTTTTTT
CASSRQGAIGELFF
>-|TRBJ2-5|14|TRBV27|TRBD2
TGTGCCAGCAGCCAAGCGGGAGTGCGAGAGACCCAGTACTTC
CASSQAGVRETQYF
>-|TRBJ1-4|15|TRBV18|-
TGTGCCAGCTCACGATCGGACACACCTAATGAAAAACTGTTTTTT
CASSRSDTPNEKLFF
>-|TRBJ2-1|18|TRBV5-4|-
TGTGCCAGCAGCTTGGTACTGTCTGTTAGTAGATCCTACAATGAGCAGTTCTTC
CASSLVLSVSRSYNEQFF
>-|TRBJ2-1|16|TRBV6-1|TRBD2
TGTGCCAGCAGTGAGGAAGCGGGAGGGGGCTACAATGAGCAGTTCTTC
CASSEEAGGGYNEQFF
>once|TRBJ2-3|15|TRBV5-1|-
TGCGCCAGCAGCTTGGCTGGGACTAGCACAGATACGCAGTATTTT
CASSLAGTSTDTQYF
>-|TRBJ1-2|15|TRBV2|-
TGTGCCAGCAGTCTGATGCGGGTCCGGGACTATGGCTACACCTTC
CASSLMRVRDYGYTF
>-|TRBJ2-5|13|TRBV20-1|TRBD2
TGCAGTGCTAGTGTAGCGGGAGCGGAGACCCAGTACTTC
CSASVAGAETQYF
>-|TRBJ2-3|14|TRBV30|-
TGTGCCTGGAGCCTGGCCTCAAAAGCAGATACGCAGTATTTT
CAWSLASKADTQYF
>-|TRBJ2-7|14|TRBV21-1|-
TGTGCCAGCAGCAGTCGCGGGAGGCGCTACGAGCAGTACTTC
CASSSRGRRYEQYF
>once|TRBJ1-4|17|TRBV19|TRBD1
TGTGCCAGTAGCGACCGGACAGGATTGGGGACTAATGAAAAACTGTTTTTT
CASSDRTGLGTNEKLFF
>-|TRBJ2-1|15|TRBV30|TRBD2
TGTGCCTGGAGTGTCGGGACTAGCGCATACAATGAGCAGTTCTTC
CAWSVGTSAYNEQFF
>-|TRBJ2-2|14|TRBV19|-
TGTGCCAGTAGTATTGGTCAAGGGGTCGGGGAGCTGTTTTTT
CASSIGQGVGELFF
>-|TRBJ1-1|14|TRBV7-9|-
TGTGCCAGCAGCGGCGGCGGCAGGGAAGGTGAAGCTTTCTTT
CASSGGGREGEAFF
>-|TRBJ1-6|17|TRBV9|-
TGTGCCAGCAGCGTAGGGGTGGGGCGCTCGGATAAATCACCCCTCCACTTT
CASSVGVGRSDKSPLHF
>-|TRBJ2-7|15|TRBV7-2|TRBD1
TGTGCCAGCAGCCGGGGACAGGGGTACTCCTACGAGCAGTACTTC
CASSRGQGYSYEQYF
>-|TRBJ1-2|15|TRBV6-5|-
TGTGCCACCCGCAGGGGACCGGATTCGGACTATGGCTACACCTTC
CATRRGPDSDYGYTF
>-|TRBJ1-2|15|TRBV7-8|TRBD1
TGTGCCAGCAGCCCCATCGGGACAGGGGCTTATGGCTACACCTTC
CASSPIGTGAYGYTF
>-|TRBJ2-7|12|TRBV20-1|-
TGCAGTGCTAGTACCCACACCTACGAGCAGTACTTC
CSASTHTYEQYF
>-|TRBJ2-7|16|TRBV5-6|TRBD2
TGTGCCAGCAGCCGGGAATCGGCGGGAGGGCCCTACGAGCAGTACTTC
CASSRESAGGPYEQYF